This T cell receptor (gamma chain) was captured in a study of Vδ1+ human thymocytes. Whole-study findings and limits: Unlike peripheral blood Vdelta1+ controls, thymic delta-chain sequences included 15% to 20% Vdelta2 and few Vdelta3. Thymic TRG and TRD repertoires appeared highly polyclonal.

Extracted RNA was reverse transcribed into cDNA. Multiplex PCR used pooled V-gene forward primers and a constant-region reverse primer to amplify CDR3s. TCRdb reprocessed the multiplex PCR reads using CATT. The repertoire holds tens of thousands of gamma-chain clones, with 20% as singletons. V shed 2 bases, J shed 4 bases, and the junction held 10 bases outside the gene matches. This CDR3 has 16 amino acids. Germline lookup yields CDR1 VENAVY and CDR2 YDSYNSRV. A remark on this clone: No antigen is known for it.

Alphabeta T cells were depleted, then CD3+ Vdelta1+ Vdelta2- thymocytes were FACS-sorted. This chain connects TRGV8 to TRGJP2. The sequenced material came from Vdelta1+ gamma-delta thymocytes from the thymus. Regarding subset: FACS-sorted CD3+ TCRalphabeta- TCRVdelta1+ TCRVdelta2- thymocytes. The receptor was isolated from a girl under three years old who had congenital heart surgery. Written as DNA, the CDR3 is TGTGCCACCTGGGATAAATCTCATGATAGTGATTGGATCAAGACGTTT. The encoded protein is CATWDKSHDSDWIKTF.